A single TCR beta chain is shown here with its context. Its antigen specificity is not known. No much larger clone exists at a distance of one base, and base qualities are not known. The data stem from a study of patients and donors after allogeneic stem cell transplantation (dated by TCRdb to 2018 to 2021). The library was prepared using RT-PCR. The sample was run on a NextSeq 550. Starting from the raw public reads, TCRdb applied fastp trimming at Q25, assembled clones with MiXCR and retained in-frame beta chains. Records with the same CDR3 protein are collapsed into one entry carrying the most frequent genes and DNA. The sample yields about a million distinct CDR3 sequences; roughly 18% were counted once. Of the sample, roughly 6% falls within the top ten clones. The receptor was isolated from a human donor who was either an allogeneic HSCT recipient or a stem cell or donor lymphocyte infusion donor (not recorded which). It is not recorded whose cells these are; they may come from a transplant donor. The specimen sequenced was blood, either unsorted or a sorted T cell fraction (not recorded which).

The CDR3 here reads CASYGQFNEKLFF. In nucleotides, the sequence is TGTGCCAGCTACGGACAGTTTAATGAAAAACTGTTTTTT. This chain joins TRBV2 to TRBJ1-4, with TRBD1 as a weak D call on 6 bases. V gives up 8 bases and J gives up 4 bases, and the segment between their germline ends measures 11 bases. CDR1 is given as SNHLY and CDR2 as FYNNEI, both from the germline V gene. From the cysteine up to the phenylalanine, the CDR3 has a length of 13 residues. Left in the record is the CDR3 DNA by itself, 39 bases read in frame from the first base. Where the CDR3 stops, the reference TRBV2 and TRBJ1-4 genes take over; the full variable domain is EPEVTQTPSHQVTQMGQEVILRCVPISNHLYFYWYRQILGQKVEFLVSFYNNEISEKSEIFDDQFSVERPDGSNFTLKIRSTKLEDSAMYFCASYGQFNEKLFFGSGTQLSVL.